The 8 T cell receptor beta chains presented below share a single source sample, sequenced in a study of shared clonotypes between healthy human individuals. Sequencing was performed with immunoSEQ multiplex PCR; in TCRdb, only in-frame clones are kept and a portion is missing. Of roughly 1,500,000 clones listed, about 98.5% are singletons. The sequenced sample consisted of naive CD4+ T cells sorted from blood. Indicated subset: CD45RA+ positively selected. The receptors were gathered from a man aged 25 to 45 in good health.

The V and J genes are TRBV10-3 and TRBJ2-7, with D uncertain. Trimming stripped 3 bases from V and 6 bases from J, with 9 bases between. Germline V CDR1 and CDR2: ENHRY, SYGVKD. CDR3 length equals 12 residues. The CDR3 DNA reads TGTGCCATCAGTGATCAGCTTCCCGAGCAGTACTTC. It encodes CAISDQLPEQYF.

This chain links TRBV29-1 with TRBJ2-1; 8 positions agree with TRBD1. Germline trimming cut 7 bases from V and 0 bases from J; bases unmatched to any gene: 5. CDR1 SQVTM and CDR2 ANQGSEA come from the germline V gene. The CDR3 is 14 residues long. CDR3 DNA: TGCAGCGAGGGACAGGCGGGCTCCTACAATGAGCAGTTCTTC. Residues: CSEGQAGSYNEQFF.

The chain combines TRBV5-4 with TRBJ2-1; either TRBD1 or TRBD2 may fit D (6 bases each). CDR1 is SGHNT, CDR2 YYREEE, per germline (reference sequence). This CDR3 region has 15 residues. Trimming shortened V by 4 bases and J by 3 bases, and 14 bases separated the two germline ends. CDR3: CASSPGAIFYNEQFF. CDR3 nucleotide sequence: TGTGCCAGCAGCCCGGGGGCGATTTTCTACAATGAGCAGTTCTTC.

The V call is TRBV7-2, the J call TRBJ2-7, with 9 bases aligning to TRBD1. The junction had 4 bases not matched to a gene; V was cut back by 1 base and J by 3 bases. The CDR3 has 15 amino acids. Germline V gene sequence: CDR1 SGHTA, CDR2 FQGNSA. The CDR3 sequence: CASSLGTGEGYEQYF. CDR3 DNA: TGTGCCAGCAGCTTAGGGACAGGGGAGGGCTACGAGCAGTACTTC.

The chain employs TRBV4-2 and TRBJ2-5; 14 bases map to TRBD2. With 0 bases clipped from V and 1 base from J, the junction kept 7 bases outside the gene matches. CDR1 is LGHNA and CDR2 is YNFKEQ in the germline V gene. The CDR3 loop spans 19 amino acids. Here the CDR3 reads CASSQDPSTSGRAQETQYF. The DNA of the CDR3 is TGTGCCAGCAGCCAAGATCCCTCGACTAGCGGGAGGGCCCAAGAGACCCAGTACTTC.

This clone showed up just once. The rearrangement uses TRBV9 and TRBJ1-1, with 7 bases matching TRBD1. Germline V gene lookup returns CDR1 SGDLS and CDR2 YYNGEE. Trimming cost V 0 bases and J 2 bases; bases outside gene matches: 13. This CDR3 region has 18 residues. In nucleotides, the CDR3 is TGTGCCAGCAGCGTAGGTTTGGGTGGGGCAGGGGGTAACACTGAAGCTTTCTTT. It encodes CASSVGLGGAGGNTEAFF.

The chain recombines TRBV29-1 with TRBJ2-1; 7 bases are a match to TRBD1. V shed 4 bases, J shed 4 bases, and the junction held 7 bases outside the gene matches. CDR1 is SQVTM, CDR2 ANQGSEA, per germline. This CDR3 contains 14 residues. The CDR3 coding sequence is TGCAGCGTTGGAGGGACAGACCCTTACAATGAGCAGTTCTTC. Its protein is CSVGGTDPYNEQFF.

Of note for this clone: Different DNA sequences within this sample yield the same CDR3. The chain carries TRBV30 and TRBJ1-5; no clear D. CDR1 and CDR2 from the germline V gene are GTSNPN and SVGIG (reference sequence). The CDR3 contains 13 residues. Trimming pared 0 bases from V and 2 bases from J, leaving 5 bases between. This CDR3 reads CAWSVGGNQPQHF. CDR3 DNA: TGTGCCTGGAGTGTGGGAGGCAATCAGCCCCAGCATTTT.